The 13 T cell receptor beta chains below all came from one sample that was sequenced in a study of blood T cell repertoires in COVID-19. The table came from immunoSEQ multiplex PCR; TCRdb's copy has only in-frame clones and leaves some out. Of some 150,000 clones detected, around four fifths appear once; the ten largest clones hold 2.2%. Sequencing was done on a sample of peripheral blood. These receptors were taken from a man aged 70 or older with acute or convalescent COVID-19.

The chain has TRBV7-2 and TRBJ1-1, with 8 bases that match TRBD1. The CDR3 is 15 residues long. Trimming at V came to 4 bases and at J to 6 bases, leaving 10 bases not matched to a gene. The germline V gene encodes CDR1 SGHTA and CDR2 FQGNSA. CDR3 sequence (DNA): TGTGCCAGCAGCTCCCCAGGGGGCGAAGGGGCTGAAGCTTTCTTT. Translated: CASSSPGGEGAEAFF.

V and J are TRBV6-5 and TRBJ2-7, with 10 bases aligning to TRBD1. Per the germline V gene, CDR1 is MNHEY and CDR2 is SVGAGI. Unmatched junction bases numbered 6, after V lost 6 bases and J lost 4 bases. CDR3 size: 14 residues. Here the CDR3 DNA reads TGTGCCAGCAGGGTTGGACAGGGGGTATACGAGCAGTACTTC. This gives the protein CASRVGQGVYEQYF.

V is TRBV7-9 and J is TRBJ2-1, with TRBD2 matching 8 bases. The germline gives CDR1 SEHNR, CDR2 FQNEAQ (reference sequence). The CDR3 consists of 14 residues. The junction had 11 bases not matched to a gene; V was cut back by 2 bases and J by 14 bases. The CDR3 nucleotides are TGTGCCAGCAGCTTATCGGGGGGGAATTTAAGTAAGTTCTTC. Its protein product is CASSLSGGNLSKFF. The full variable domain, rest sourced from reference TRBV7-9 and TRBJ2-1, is DTGVSQNPRHKITKRGQNVTFRCDPISEHNRLYWYRQTLGQGPEFLTYFQNEAQLEKSRLLSDRFSAERPKGSFSTLEIQRTEQGDSAMYLCASSLSGGNLSKFFGPGTRLTVL.

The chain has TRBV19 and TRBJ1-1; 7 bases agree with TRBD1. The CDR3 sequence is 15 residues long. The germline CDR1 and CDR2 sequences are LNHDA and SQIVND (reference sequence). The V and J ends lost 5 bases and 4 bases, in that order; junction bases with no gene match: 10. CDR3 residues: CASSRPTGMATEAFF. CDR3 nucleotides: TGTGCCAGTAGTCGACCGACAGGGATGGCCACTGAAGCTTTCTTT.

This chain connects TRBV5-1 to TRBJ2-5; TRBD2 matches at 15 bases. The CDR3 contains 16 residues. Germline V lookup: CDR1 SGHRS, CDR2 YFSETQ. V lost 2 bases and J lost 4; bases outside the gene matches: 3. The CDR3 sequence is CASSFEGLAGGETQYF. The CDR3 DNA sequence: TGCGCCAGCAGCTTCGAGGGACTAGCGGGAGGAGAGACCCAGTACTTC.

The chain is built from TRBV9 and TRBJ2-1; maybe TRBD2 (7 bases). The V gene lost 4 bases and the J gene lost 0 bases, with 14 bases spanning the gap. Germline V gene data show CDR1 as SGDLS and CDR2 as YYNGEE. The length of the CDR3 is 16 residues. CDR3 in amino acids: CASSPGGGHSYNEQFF. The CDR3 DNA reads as TGTGCCAGCAGCCCGGGGGGCGGACACTCCTACAATGAGCAGTTCTTC. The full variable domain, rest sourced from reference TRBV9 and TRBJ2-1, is DSGVTQTPKHLITATGQRVTLRCSPRSGDLSVYWYQQSLDQGLQFLIQYYNGEERAKGNILERFSAQQFPDLHSELNLSSLELGDSALYFCASSPGGGHSYNEQFFGPGTRLTVL.

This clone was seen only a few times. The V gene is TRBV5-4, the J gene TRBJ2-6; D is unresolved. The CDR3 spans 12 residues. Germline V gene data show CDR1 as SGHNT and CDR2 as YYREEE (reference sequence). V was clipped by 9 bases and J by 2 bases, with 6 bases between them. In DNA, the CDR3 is TGTGCCACCGAGGCTGGGGCCAACGTCCTGACTTTC. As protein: CATEAGANVLTF. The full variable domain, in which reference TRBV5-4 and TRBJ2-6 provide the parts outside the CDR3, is ETGVTQSPTHLIKTRGQQVTLRCSSQSGHNTVSWYQQALGQGPQFIFQYYREEENGRGNFPPRFSGLQFPNYSSELNVNALELDDSALYLCATEAGANVLTFGAGSRLTVL.

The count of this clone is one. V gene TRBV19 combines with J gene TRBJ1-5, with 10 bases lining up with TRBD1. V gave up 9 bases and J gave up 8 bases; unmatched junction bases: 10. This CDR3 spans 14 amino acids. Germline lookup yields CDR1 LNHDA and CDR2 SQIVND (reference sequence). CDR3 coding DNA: TGTGCCAGCCGCCCGGGACAGGGGATAAAGCCCCAGCATTTT. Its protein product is CASRPGQGIKPQHF.

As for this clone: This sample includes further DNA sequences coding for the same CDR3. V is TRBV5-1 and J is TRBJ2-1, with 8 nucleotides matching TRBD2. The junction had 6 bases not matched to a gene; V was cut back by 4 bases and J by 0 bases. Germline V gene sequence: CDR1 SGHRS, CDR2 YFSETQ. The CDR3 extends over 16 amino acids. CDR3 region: CASSLTSGSSYNEQFF. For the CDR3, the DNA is TGCGCCAGCAGCCTGACAAGCGGGAGCTCCTACAATGAGCAGTTCTTC.

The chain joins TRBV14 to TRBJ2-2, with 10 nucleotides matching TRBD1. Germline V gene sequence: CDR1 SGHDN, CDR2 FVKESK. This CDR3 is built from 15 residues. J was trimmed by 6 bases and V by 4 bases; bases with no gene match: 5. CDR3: CASSRQGAIAGELFF. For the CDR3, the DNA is TGTGCCAGCAGCCGACAGGGGGCAATAGCCGGGGAGCTGTTTTTT. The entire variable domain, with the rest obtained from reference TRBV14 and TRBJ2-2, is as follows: EAGVTQFPSHSVIEKGQTVTLRCDPISGHDNLYWYRRVMGKEIKFLLHFVKESKQDESGMPNNRFLAERTGGTYSTLKVQPAELEDSGVYFCASSRQGAIAGELFFGEGSRLTVL.

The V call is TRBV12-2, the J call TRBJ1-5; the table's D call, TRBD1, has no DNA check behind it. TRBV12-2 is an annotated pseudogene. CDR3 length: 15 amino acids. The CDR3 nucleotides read TGTGCAAGTCGTCAAACAGGGGATGGCAATCAGCCCCAGCATTTT. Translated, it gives CASRQTGDGNQPQHF.

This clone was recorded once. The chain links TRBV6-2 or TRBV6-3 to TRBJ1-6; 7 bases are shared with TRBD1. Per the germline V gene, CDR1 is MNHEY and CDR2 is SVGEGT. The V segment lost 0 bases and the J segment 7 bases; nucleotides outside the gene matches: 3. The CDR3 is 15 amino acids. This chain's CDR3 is CASSYSKDRNSPLHF. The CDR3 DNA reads TGTGCCAGCAGTTACTCCAAGGACAGGAATTCACCCCTCCACTTT.

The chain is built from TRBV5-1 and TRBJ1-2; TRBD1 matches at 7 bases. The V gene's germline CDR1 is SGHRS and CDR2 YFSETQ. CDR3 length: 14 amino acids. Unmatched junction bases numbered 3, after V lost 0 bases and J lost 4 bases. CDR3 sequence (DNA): TGCGCCAGCAGCTTGGATCCAGGGGGCTATGGCTACACCTTC. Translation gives CASSLDPGGYGYTF.